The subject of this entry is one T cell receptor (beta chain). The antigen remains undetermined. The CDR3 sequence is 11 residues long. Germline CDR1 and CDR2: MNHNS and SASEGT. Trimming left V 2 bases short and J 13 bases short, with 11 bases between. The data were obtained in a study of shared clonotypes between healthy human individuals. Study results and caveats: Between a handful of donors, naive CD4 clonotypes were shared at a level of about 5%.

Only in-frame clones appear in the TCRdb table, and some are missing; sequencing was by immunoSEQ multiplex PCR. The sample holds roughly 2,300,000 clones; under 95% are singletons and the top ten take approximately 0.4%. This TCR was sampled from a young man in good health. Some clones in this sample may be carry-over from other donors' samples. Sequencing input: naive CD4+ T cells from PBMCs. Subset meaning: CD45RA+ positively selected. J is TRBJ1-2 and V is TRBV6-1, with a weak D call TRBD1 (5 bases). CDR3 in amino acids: CASSERGRFTF. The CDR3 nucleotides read TGTGCCAGCAGTGAAAGGGGAAGGTTCACCTTC.